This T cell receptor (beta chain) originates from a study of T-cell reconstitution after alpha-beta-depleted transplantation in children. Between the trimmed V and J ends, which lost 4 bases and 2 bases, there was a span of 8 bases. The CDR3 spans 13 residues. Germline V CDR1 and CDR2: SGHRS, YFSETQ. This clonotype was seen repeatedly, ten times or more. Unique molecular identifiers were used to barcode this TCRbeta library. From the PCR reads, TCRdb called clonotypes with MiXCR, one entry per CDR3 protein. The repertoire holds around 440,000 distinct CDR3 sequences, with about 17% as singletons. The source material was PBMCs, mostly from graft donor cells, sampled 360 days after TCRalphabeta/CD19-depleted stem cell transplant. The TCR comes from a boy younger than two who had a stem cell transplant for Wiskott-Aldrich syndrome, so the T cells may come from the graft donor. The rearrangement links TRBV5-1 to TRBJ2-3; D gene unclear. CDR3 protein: CASSLDVTDTQYF. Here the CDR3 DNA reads TGCGCCAGCAGCCTGGACGTCACAGATACGCAGTATTTT.